The 32 T cell receptor beta chains reported below all come from one sample, sequenced in a study of cytomegalovirus exposure and HLA in healthy donors. This PCR relied on a set of 60 Vbeta primers and 13 Jbeta primers. Sequenced by immunoSEQ multiplex PCR; TCRdb stores in-frame clones only, minus some. The table has around 160,000 clones, about 70% seen once. Sequences were obtained from PBMCs. These receptors were obtained from a woman aged 18-29 years in good health and CMV-seropositive.

The rearrangement links TRBV29-1 to TRBJ1-2, with 11 bases matching TRBD1. The CDR3 is 14 residues long. Trimming removed 7 bases from V and 2 bases from J; junction bases left unmatched: 6. Looked up from germline, CDR1 is SQVTM and CDR2 is ANQGSEA. CDR3 in amino acids: CSGVGQGANYGYTF. The CDR3 DNA sequence: TGCAGCGGAGTCGGACAGGGGGCGAACTATGGCTACACCTTC.

The chain uses TRBV19 and TRBJ2-7; the D gene is possibly TRBD1 (6 bases). From germline, CDR1 is LNHDA and CDR2 SQIVND (reference sequence). The CDR3 sequence is 12 residues long. V lost 10 bases to trimming and J lost 6 bases, with 16 bases between them. CDR3 sequence (DNA): TGTGCCACCCTTGGACAGCCAGGCGAGCAGTACTTC. Its translation is CATLGQPGEQYF.

This clone came up once. This chain links TRBV28 with TRBJ2-5; 9 nucleotides align to TRBD2. Germline V CDR1 and CDR2: MDHEN, SYDVKM. The V gene end was trimmed by 4 bases and the J gene end by 1 base; junction bases not matched to a gene: 7. CDR3 length: 16 amino acids. The CDR3 here is CASSSGPTSGQETQYF. The CDR3 coding sequence is TGTGCCAGCAGTTCCGGACCGACTAGCGGCCAAGAGACCCAGTACTTC.

The gene calls are TRBV6-6 and TRBJ1-1; 7 positions agree with TRBD1. V lost 9 bases and J lost 0; bases outside the gene matches: 10. This CDR3 contains 15 residues. Germline V lookup: CDR1 MNHNY, CDR2 SVGAGI (reference sequence). This CDR3 is CASHGDRLMNTEAFF. CDR3 coding DNA: TGTGCCAGTCATGGGGACAGACTCATGAACACTGAAGCTTTCTTT.

V gene TRBV15 combines with J gene TRBJ1-1, with a weak D call TRBD1 (6 bases). V lost 2 bases and J 3 bases, leaving 7 bases between the germline ends. The CDR3 length is 13 residues. Per the germline V gene, CDR1 is LNHNV and CDR2 is YYDKDF (reference sequence). This CDR3 reads CATSRSGDTEAFF. DNA of the CDR3: TGTGCCACCAGCAGATCAGGGGACACTGAAGCTTTCTTT.

V and J are TRBV5-4 and TRBJ1-1, with 10 bases identical to TRBD1. V was pared by 4 bases and J by 4 bases, with 7 bases of the junction left unmatched. Germline CDR1 reads SGHNT; CDR2 reads YYREEE (reference sequence). The CDR3 consists of 15 residues. CDR3 sequence: CASSPGTGVFTEAFF. CDR3 nucleotide sequence: TGTGCCAGCAGCCCCGGGACAGGGGTGTTCACTGAAGCTTTCTTT. Complete variable domain (other parts from reference TRBV5-4 and TRBJ1-1): ETGVTQSPTHLIKTRGQQVTLRCSSQSGHNTVSWYQQALGQGPQFIFQYYREEENGRGNFPPRFSGLQFPNYSSELNVNALELDDSALYLCASSPGTGVFTEAFFGQGTRLTVV.

The chain links TRBV7-9 to TRBJ2-2; no clear D gene. Trimming shortened V by 1 base and J by 7 bases, and 4 bases separated the two germline ends. The CDR3 is 12 amino acids. Germline values: CDR1 SEHNR, CDR2 FQNEAQ (reference sequence). This CDR3 is CASSLDIGELFF. The CDR3 nucleotides are TGTGCCAGCAGCTTAGACATCGGGGAGCTGTTTTTT.

The gene calls are TRBV6-5 and TRBJ1-1, with D unresolved. Germline lookup yields CDR1 MNHEY and CDR2 SVGAGI. There are 14 residues in the CDR3. The V gene lost 7 bases and the J gene lost 4 bases, with 16 bases spanning the gap. The CDR3 sequence is CASKREGPGTEAFF. CDR3 DNA sequence: TGTGCCAGCAAAAGGGAGGGTCCAGGCACTGAAGCTTTCTTT.

The chain couples TRBV9 to TRBJ2-3; D unresolved. Trimming pared 0 bases from V and 6 bases from J, leaving 17 bases between. CDR3 length equals 16 residues. Germline V gene lookup returns CDR1 SGDLS and CDR2 YYNGEE. For the CDR3, the DNA is TGTGCCAGCAGCGTAGGTCTTCAAGGAGCAATGGATACGCAGTATTTT. As protein: CASSVGLQGAMDTQYF.

This chain connects TRBV5-6 to TRBJ2-5; 8 bases align to TRBD1. The CDR3 is 16 residues long. Germline V gives CDR1 SGHDT, CDR2 YYEEEE. The V and J ends lost 4 bases and 3 bases, in that order; junction bases with no gene match: 11. CDR3 coding DNA: TGTGCCAGCAGCCTCGAGACAGGGGTTAAGAAAGAGACCCAGTACTTC. Protein sequence: CASSLETGVKKETQYF.

The chain uses TRBV10-3 and TRBJ2-1, with 12 nucleotides matching TRBD2. The CDR3 covers 15 residues. The V gene end was trimmed by 3 bases and the J gene end by 5 bases; junction bases not matched to a gene: 2. The germline gives CDR1 ENHRY, CDR2 SYGVKD. The CDR3 reads CAISDPSGRDNEQFF. CDR3 coding DNA: TGTGCCATCAGTGACCCTAGCGGGAGGGACAATGAGCAGTTCTTC.

This clone was seen more than once but under ten times. This rearrangement joins TRBV27 to TRBJ2-1; TRBD1 agrees at 8 bases. V was pared by 8 bases and J by 7 bases, with 10 bases of the junction left unmatched. Germline loops: CDR1 MNHEY, CDR2 SMNVEV (reference sequence). The CDR3 covers 14 residues. The DNA for the CDR3 is TGTGCCAGCGCGATATGGCAGGGGGCGAATGAGCAGTTCTTC. Residues: CASAIWQGANEQFF.

The chain links TRBV5-6 to TRBJ1-2; D is uncertain. The length of the CDR3 is 13 residues. Per germline, CDR1 SGHDT and CDR2 YYEEEE. Trimming took off 3 bases at V and 8 bases at J, with 14 bases between the two ends. The CDR3 region has the DNA TGTGCCAGCAGCTCTTACGCAGGAAGAGGCTACACCTTC. Protein sequence: CASSSYAGRGYTF.

The CDR3 region has the DNA TGTGCCAGCAGCCTACGCGGCGTCCCTACCGGGACACTTACCGAAAAACTGTTTTTT. It translates to CASSLRGVPTGTLTEKLFF. This chain connects TRBV5-6 to TRBJ1-4, with D perhaps matching TRBD1 (6 bases). CDR3 length: 19 residues. V lost 4 bases, J lost 8 bases, and 30 bases lay in between. The V gene's germline CDR1 is SGHDT and CDR2 YYEEEE. Full variable domain (missing parts from reference TRBV5-6 and TRBJ1-4): DAGVTQSPTHLIKTRGQQVTLRCSPKSGHDTVSWYQQALGQGPQFIFQYYEEEERQRGNFPDRFSGHQFPNYSSELNVNALLLGDSALYLCASSLRGVPTGTLTEKLFFGSGTQLSVL.

In this sample, this clone turned up once. The rearrangement uses TRBV9 and TRBJ2-3; 11 bases match TRBD2. CDR1 is SGDLS, CDR2 YYNGEE, per germline. This CDR3 is 15 amino acids long. V lost 4 bases to trimming and J lost 3 bases; unmatched junction nucleotides: 4. This chain's CDR3 is CASSLLAGDTDTQYF. In DNA, the CDR3 is TGTGCCAGCAGCTTACTAGCGGGGGATACAGATACGCAGTATTTT. The whole variable domain, filled in from reference TRBV9 and TRBJ2-3, reads DSGVTQTPKHLITATGQRVTLRCSPRSGDLSVYWYQQSLDQGLQFLIQYYNGEERAKGNILERFSAQQFPDLHSELNLSSLELGDSALYFCASSLLAGDTDTQYFGPGTRLTVL.

The genes are TRBV28 and TRBJ1-4; no definite D call. CDR1 is MDHEN, CDR2 SYDVKM, per germline. The CDR3 sequence is 16 residues long. V shed 5 bases and J shed 3 bases, with 16 bases lying between them. This chain's CDR3 is CASSPILITANEKLFF. The DNA for the CDR3 is TGTGCCAGCAGTCCTATTCTAATTACAGCTAATGAAAAACTGTTTTTT.

The rearrangement uses TRBV7-9 and TRBJ2-2; D unclear. The CDR3 sequence is 15 residues long. V lost 9 bases to trimming and J lost 4 bases, with 18 bases between them. Germline V lookup: CDR1 SEHNR, CDR2 FQNEAQ (reference sequence). CDR3 region: CASLTVGQATGELFF. The CDR3 DNA follows: TGTGCCAGTTTAACCGTCGGCCAGGCCACCGGGGAGCTGTTTTTT.

This clone was observed a handful of times. The gene calls are TRBV21-1 and TRBJ2-2; TRBD1 reflects the table's D call only, with no check against the DNA. TRBV21-1 is a pseudogene segment. CDR3 length: 12 residues. The CDR3 sequence is CASRVSQGKLFF. The CDR3 coding sequence is TGTGCCAGCAGGGTCTCCCAGGGGAAGCTGTTTTTT.

V usage is TRBV27 and J usage is TRBJ1-1; D unclear. The CDR3 loop spans 13 amino acids. The V end lost 3 bases, the J end lost 6 bases, and 11 bases lay between the germline ends. CDR1 and CDR2 from the germline V gene are MNHEY and SMNVEV (reference sequence). Here the CDR3 reads CASSLDRGAEAFF. Written as DNA, the CDR3 is TGTGCCAGCAGTTTGGATCGGGGAGCTGAAGCTTTCTTT.

This clone was counted only a few times. The chain couples TRBV28 to TRBJ1-1, with D uncertain. Deletions cut 8 bases from V and 5 bases from J, with 15 bases between. The CDR3 runs to 13 residues. The germline V gene encodes CDR1 MDHEN and CDR2 SYDVKM. The CDR3 loop is CASRQIVSTEAFF. The CDR3 DNA follows: TGTGCCAGCCGTCAGATCGTTTCGACTGAAGCTTTCTTT.

The V call is TRBV19, the J call TRBJ2-7, with 7 bases matching TRBD1. Looked up from germline, CDR1 is LNHDA and CDR2 is SQIVND (reference sequence). V shed 5 bases and J 2 bases; nucleotides not matched to a gene: 9. This CDR3 comprises 15 residues. For the CDR3, the DNA is TGTGCCAGTAGTCCGGGACAGCAATTTACCTACGAGCAGTACTTC. It specifies CASSPGQQFTYEQYF.

The V call is TRBV5-1, the J call TRBJ1-6, with D unresolved. The germline V gene encodes CDR1 SGHRS and CDR2 YFSETQ. Trimming shortened V by 1 base and J by 4 bases, and 6 bases separated the two germline ends. The CDR3 length is 14 residues. The CDR3 loop reads CASSLLEYNSPLHF. CDR3 DNA sequence: TGCGCCAGCAGCTTGTTAGAGTATAATTCACCCCTCCACTTT.

V is TRBV10-3 and J is TRBJ2-6; D unclear. This CDR3 region has 15 residues. Germline V CDR1 and CDR2: ENHRY, SYGVKD. V lost 7 bases and J lost 0, with 10 bases in between. CDR3 residues: CAIKAGSSGANVLTF. The CDR3, as DNA: TGTGCCATCAAGGCAGGCAGCTCTGGGGCCAACGTCCTGACTTTC.

The chain carries TRBV7-9 and TRBJ2-2; 7 positions match TRBD2. The CDR3 is 14 amino acids. J gave up 7 bases and V 5 bases, and 7 bases lay outside the gene matches. Germline CDR1 is SEHNR and CDR2 is FQNEAQ (reference sequence). The CDR3: CASSPHRGDGELFF. CDR3 bases: TGTGCCAGCAGCCCCCACCGGGGGGACGGGGAGCTGTTTTTT.

A word on this clone: Other DNA sequences in this specimen translate into the identical CDR3. The V call is TRBV5-1, the J call TRBJ2-7, with D maybe TRBD2 (6 bases). The CDR3 has 14 residues. Germline values: CDR1 SGHRS, CDR2 YFSETQ. Trimming took off 2 bases at V and 0 bases at J, with 9 bases between the two ends. Here the CDR3 DNA reads TGCGCCAGCAGCTTCGGGGGAACCTCCTACGAGCAGTACTTC. This gives the protein CASSFGGTSYEQYF.

The CDR3 here is CASSSRTGGGNQPQHF. CDR3 nucleotide sequence: TGTGCCAGCAGTTCGCGGACAGGGGGAGGCAATCAGCCCCAGCATTTT. The chain has TRBV27 and TRBJ1-5; TRBD1 matches at 10 bases. The CDR3 has 16 residues. Germline trimming cut 4 bases from V and 2 bases from J; bases unmatched to any gene: 5. Germline CDR1 is MNHEY and CDR2 is SMNVEV (reference sequence).

The chain recombines TRBV9 with TRBJ2-1; D is undetermined. The V end was cut by 0 bases, the J end by 4 bases, with 8 bases between. CDR1 and CDR2 (germline): SGDLS, YYNGEE. There are 14 residues in the CDR3. This CDR3 reads CASSVGEDYNEQFF. The CDR3 region has the DNA TGTGCCAGCAGCGTAGGCGAGGATTACAATGAGCAGTTCTTC.

The chain carries TRBV19 and TRBJ2-5, with TRBD1 matching over 8 bases. Germline assignment: CDR1 LNHDA and CDR2 SQIVND (reference sequence). The V segment lost 3 bases and the J segment 4 bases; nucleotides outside the gene matches: 7. CDR3 length: 15 amino acids. The CDR3 sequence: CASSIASRGRETQYF. In nucleotides, the CDR3 is TGTGCCAGTAGTATCGCTTCCAGGGGGCGAGAGACCCAGTACTTC. The complete variable domain, with remaining parts taken from reference TRBV19 and TRBJ2-5, reads DGGITQSPKYLFRKEGQNVTLSCEQNLNHDAMYWYRQDPGQGLRLIYYSQIVNDFQKGDIAEGYSVSREKKESFPLTVTSAQKNPTAFYLCASSIASRGRETQYFGPGTRLLVL.

This clone occurred once. The chain recombines TRBV5-5 with TRBJ2-7; a possible D gene is TRBD1 (6 bases). V was clipped by 1 base and J by 2 bases, with 10 bases between them. The CDR3 loop spans 14 amino acids. Looked up from germline, CDR1 is SGHKS and CDR2 is YYEKEE (reference sequence). The CDR3 DNA is TGTGCCAGCAGCTTGTCGGACAGCCCCTACGAGCAGTACTTC. It yields the protein CASSLSDSPYEQYF. Using reference TRBV5-5 and TRBJ2-7 for the parts outside the CDR3, the full variable domain is DAGVTQSPTHLIKTRGQQVTLRCSPISGHKSVSWYQQVLGQGPQFIFQYYEKEERGRGNFPDRFSARQFPNYSSELNVNALLLGDSALYLCASSLSDSPYEQYFGPGTRLTVT.

This clone was recorded a few times. This chain connects TRBV7-3 to TRBJ2-7; D unresolved. CDR1 is SGHTA and CDR2 is FQGTGA in the germline V gene. This CDR3 is 12 amino acids long. The V and J ends lost 1 base and 3 bases respectively, with 4 bases between them. The CDR3 DNA reads TGTGCCAGCAGCTTAAACGGCTACGAGCAGTACTTC. It codes for CASSLNGYEQYF.

This rearrangement joins TRBV6-5 to TRBJ1-6, with 9 bases fitting TRBD1. The CDR3 spans 16 residues. V trimming: 0 bases; J trimming: 8 bases; junction bases outside the gene matches: 5. CDR1 MNHEY and CDR2 SVGAGI come from the germline V gene. The CDR3, as DNA: TGTGCCAGCAGTTACTCCGGACAGGGGCGCCATTCACCCCTCCACTTT. This codes for CASSYSGQGRHSPLHF.

The chain combines TRBV15 with TRBJ2-1; 13 bases are shared with TRBD2. With V trimmed by 8 bases and J by 10 bases, 5 bases remained unmatched. This CDR3 comprises 13 residues. Germline V gives CDR1 LNHNV, CDR2 YYDKDF (reference sequence). CDR3 nucleotide sequence: TGTGCCACCTCCGGGACTAGCGGGGTGGAGCAGTTCTTC. Translating it yields CATSGTSGVEQFF.